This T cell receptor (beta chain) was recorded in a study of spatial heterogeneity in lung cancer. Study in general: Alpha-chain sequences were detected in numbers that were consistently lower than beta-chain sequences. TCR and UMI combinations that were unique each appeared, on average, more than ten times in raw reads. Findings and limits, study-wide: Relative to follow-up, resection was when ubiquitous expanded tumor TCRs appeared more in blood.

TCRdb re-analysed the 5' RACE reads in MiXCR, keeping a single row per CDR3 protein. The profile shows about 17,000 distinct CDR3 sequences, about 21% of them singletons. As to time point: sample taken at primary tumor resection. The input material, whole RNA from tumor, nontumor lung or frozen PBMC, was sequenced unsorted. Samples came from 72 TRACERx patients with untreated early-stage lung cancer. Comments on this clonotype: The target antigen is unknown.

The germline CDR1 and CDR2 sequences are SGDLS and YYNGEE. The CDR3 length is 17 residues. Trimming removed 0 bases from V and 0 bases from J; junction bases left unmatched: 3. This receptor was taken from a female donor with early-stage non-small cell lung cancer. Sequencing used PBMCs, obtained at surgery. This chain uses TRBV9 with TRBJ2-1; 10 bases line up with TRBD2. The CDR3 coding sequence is TGTGCCAGCAGCGTAGGGACTAGCGGCAGCTCCTACAATGAGCAGTTCTTC. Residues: CASSVGTSGSSYNEQFF.